This T cell receptor beta chain originates from a study of T cell clonotyping in hematopoietic cell transplantation. Study-wide results and caveats: No sorting was done, leaving CD4 and CD8 contributions mixed. Higher Inverse Simpson Index values in graft donor and pretransplant recipient predicted broader posttransplant TCR diversity.

Sequencing used immunoSEQ multiplex PCR; TCRdb keeps in-frame clones, though not all of them. The sample lists more than 65,000 clones, 94% occurring once. About this clone itself: Its antigen is not known.

CDR1 is MGHRA and CDR2 is YSYEKL in the germline V gene. The trim removed 0 bases at V and 15 bases at J, leaving 2 bases unmatched. The CDR3 contains 12 residues. J is TRBJ2-1 and V is TRBV4-1; 10 nucleotides match TRBD1. The source material was peripheral blood mononuclear cells. The source of this sequence is a man in his fifties in good health. Some clones in this sample may be carry-over from other donors' samples. The CDR3 reads CASSQDGQGGFF. In DNA form, the CDR3 reads TGCGCCAGCAGCCAAGATGGACAGGGGGGGTTCTTC.